This T cell receptor beta chain was captured by sequencing in a study of T cell repertoires in cytomegalovirus infection. Background on the study: Well-studied HLA-B-restricted epitopes and recently identified HLA-C-restricted epitopes of CMV were both used in the study. The public TCR beta signatures pointed to both CMV infection and matching HLA type. General observations from the study: Cumulative public TCR beta family frequency identified CMV carriers with the relevant HLA.

This CDR3 has 14 amino acids. After removal of 2 bases from V and 6 bases from J, the junction contained 4 bases not matched to a gene. CDR1 and CDR2 from the germline V gene are MNHNY and SVGAGI (reference sequence). Turning to this clonotype: The antigen is not known.

Via MiXCR, TCRdb re-called the reads, giving one row per CDR3 protein. Here the sample spans some 560,000 distinct CDR3 sequences, over 35% being singletons. The V gene is TRBV6-6, the J gene TRBJ2-3; 8 bases map to TRBD2. The specimen was cultured PBMCs, collected from culture after CMV antigen stimulation. The TCR sequence derives from a human donor in good health (CMV status not recorded). Some clones in this sample may be carry-over from other donors' samples. Written as DNA, the CDR3 is TGTGCCAGCAGTTACCCCGGGGGGGGGGATACGCAGTATTTT. Translated, it gives CASSYPGGGDTQYF.